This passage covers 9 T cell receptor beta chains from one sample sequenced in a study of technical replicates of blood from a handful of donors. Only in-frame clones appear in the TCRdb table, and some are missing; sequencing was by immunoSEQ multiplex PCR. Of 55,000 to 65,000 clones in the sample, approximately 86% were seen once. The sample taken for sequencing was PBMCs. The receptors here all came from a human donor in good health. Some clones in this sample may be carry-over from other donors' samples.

CDR3: CASSEGMTSGTDTQYF. Written as DNA, the CDR3 is TGTGCCAGCAGTGAAGGAATGACTAGTGGCACAGATACGCAGTATTTT. The chain couples TRBV2 to TRBJ2-3, with D tentatively TRBD2 (6 bases). With 1 base removed from V and 1 base from J, the gap between germline ends came to 12 bases. This CDR3 region has 16 residues. Germline V lookup: CDR1 SNHLY, CDR2 FYNNEI.

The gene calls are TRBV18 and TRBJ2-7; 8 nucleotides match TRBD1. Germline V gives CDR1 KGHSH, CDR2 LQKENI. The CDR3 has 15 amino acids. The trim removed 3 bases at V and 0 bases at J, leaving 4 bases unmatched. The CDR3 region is CASSPNGQGSYEQYF. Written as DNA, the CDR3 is TGTGCCAGCTCACCTAATGGACAGGGCTCCTACGAGCAGTACTTC.

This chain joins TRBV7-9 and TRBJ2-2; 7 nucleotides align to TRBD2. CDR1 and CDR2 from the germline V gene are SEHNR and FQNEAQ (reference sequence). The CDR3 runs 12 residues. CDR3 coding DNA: TGTGGGAGCGGGGTTGCCACCGGGGAGCTGTTTTTT. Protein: CGSGVATGELFF.

For the CDR3, the DNA is TGCGCCAGCAGCCGAGACAGGATGAACACTGAAGCTTTCTTT. Protein sequence: CASSRDRMNTEAFF. The chain is built from TRBV5-1 and TRBJ1-1; tentatively, D is TRBD1 (6 bases). Germline V gene data show CDR1 as SGHRS and CDR2 as YFSETQ. The CDR3 has 14 amino acids. Trimming cost V 4 bases and J 0 bases, with 10 bases left between them.

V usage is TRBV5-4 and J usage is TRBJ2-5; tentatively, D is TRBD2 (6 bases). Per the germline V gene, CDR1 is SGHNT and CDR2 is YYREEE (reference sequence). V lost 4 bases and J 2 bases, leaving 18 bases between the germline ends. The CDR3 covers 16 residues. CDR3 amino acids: CASSPMRGTGQETQYF. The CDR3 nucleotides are TGTGCCAGCAGCCCCATGCGCGGGACGGGACAAGAGACCCAGTACTTC.

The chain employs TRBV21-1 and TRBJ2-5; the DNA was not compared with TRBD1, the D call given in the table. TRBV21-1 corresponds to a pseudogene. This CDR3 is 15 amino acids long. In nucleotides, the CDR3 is TGTGCCAGCAGCAAACGACAGTTGAGTAGAGAGACCCAGTACTTC. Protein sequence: CASSKRQLSRETQYF.

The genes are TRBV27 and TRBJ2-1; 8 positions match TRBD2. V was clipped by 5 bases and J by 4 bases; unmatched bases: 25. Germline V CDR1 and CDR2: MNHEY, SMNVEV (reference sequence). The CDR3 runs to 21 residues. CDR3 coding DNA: TGTGCCAGCAGTATCAATCCGACTAGCGCCTCCCTCAAACCCCCTTACAATGAGCAGTTCTTC. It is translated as CASSINPTSASLKPPYNEQFF.

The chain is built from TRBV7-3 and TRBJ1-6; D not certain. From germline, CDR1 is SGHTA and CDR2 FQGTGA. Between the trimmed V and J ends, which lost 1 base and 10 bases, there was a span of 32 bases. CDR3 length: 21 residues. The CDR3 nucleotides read TGTGCCAGCAGCTTAAGGTCTTTCGAAGAGTTTCCGTCCCTCGGGTCCTCACCCCTCCACTTT. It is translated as CASSLRSFEEFPSLGSSPLHF.

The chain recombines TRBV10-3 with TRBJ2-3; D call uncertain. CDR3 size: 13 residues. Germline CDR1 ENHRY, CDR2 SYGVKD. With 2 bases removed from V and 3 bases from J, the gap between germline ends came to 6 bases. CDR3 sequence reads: CAISERATDTQYF. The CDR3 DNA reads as TGTGCCATCAGTGAGCGTGCGACAGATACGCAGTATTTT.